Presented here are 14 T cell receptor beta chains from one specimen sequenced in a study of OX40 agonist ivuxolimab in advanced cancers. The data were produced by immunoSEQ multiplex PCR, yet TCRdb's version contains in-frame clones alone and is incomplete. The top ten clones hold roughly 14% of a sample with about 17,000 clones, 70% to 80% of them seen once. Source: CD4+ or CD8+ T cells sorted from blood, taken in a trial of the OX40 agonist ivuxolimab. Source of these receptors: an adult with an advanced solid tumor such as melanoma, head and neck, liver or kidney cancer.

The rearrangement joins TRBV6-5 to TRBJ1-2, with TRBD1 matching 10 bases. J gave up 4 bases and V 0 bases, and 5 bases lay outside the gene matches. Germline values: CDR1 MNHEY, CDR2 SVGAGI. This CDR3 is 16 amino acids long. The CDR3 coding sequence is TGTGCCAGCAGTTACTCGTTTCGGGACAGGGGCTATGGCTACACCTTC. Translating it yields CASSYSFRDRGYGYTF.

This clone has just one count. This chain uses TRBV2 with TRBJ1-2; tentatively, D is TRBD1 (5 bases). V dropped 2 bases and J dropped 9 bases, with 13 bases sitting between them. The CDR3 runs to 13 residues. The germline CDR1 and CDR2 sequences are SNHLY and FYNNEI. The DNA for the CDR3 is TGTGCCAGCAGTGAATTGAAGGGGTTGCGCTACACCTTC. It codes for CASSELKGLRYTF.

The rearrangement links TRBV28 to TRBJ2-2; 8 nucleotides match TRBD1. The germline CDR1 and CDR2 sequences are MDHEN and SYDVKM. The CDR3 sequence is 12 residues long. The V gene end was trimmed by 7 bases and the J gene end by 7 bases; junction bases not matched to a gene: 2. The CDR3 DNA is TGTGCCAGCAAAGGACAGGGCGGGGAGCTGTTTTTT. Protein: CASKGQGGELFF.

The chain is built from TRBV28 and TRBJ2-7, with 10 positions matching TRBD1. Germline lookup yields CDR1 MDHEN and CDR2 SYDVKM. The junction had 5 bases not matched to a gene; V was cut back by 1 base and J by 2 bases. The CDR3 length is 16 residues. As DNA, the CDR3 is TGTGCCAGCAGTTTATTAGGGACAGGGGTTCCCTACGAGCAGTACTTC. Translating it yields CASSLLGTGVPYEQYF.

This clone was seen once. The CDR3 here is CASSLEGQLAKNIQYF. The CDR3 bases are TGTGCCAGCAGCTTGGAAGGTCAACTAGCCAAAAACATTCAGTACTTC. The rearrangement joins TRBV5-4 to TRBJ2-4, with D hard to call. Per germline, CDR1 SGHNT and CDR2 YYREEE (reference sequence). This CDR3 comprises 16 residues. Trimming removed 0 bases from V and 0 bases from J, with 10 bases in between.

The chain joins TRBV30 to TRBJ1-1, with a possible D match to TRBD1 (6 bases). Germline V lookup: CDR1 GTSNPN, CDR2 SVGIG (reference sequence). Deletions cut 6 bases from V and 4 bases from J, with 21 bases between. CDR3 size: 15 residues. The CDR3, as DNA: TGTGCCTGCCACGGAGGGGGGGGCCTGGGCACTGAAGCTTTCTTT. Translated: CACHGGGGLGTEAFF.

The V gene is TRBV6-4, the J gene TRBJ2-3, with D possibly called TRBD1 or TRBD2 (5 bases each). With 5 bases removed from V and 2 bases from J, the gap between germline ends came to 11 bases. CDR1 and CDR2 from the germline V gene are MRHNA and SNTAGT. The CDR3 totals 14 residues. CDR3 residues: CASSKSGLTDTQYF. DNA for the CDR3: TGTGCCAGCAGTAAATCGGGGCTCACAGATACGCAGTATTTT.

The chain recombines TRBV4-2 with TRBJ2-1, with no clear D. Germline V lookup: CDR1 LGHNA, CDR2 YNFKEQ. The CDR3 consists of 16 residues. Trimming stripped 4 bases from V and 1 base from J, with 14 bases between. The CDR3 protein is CASSPLSSGSYNEQFF. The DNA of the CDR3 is TGTGCCAGCAGCCCCCTCAGTTCAGGATCCTACAATGAGCAGTTCTTC.

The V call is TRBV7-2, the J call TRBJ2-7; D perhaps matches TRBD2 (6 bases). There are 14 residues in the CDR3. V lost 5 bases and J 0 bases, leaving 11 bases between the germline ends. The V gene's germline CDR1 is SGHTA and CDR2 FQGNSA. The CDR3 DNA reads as TGTGCCAGCAGCCCGACTAGTATCTCCTACGAGCAGTACTTC. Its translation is CASSPTSISYEQYF.

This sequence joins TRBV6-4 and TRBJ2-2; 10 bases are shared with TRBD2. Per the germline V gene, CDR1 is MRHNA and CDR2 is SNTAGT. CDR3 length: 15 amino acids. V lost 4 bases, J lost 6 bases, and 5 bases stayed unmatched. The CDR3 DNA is TGTGCCAGCAGTGCCAGCGGGAGGGCCGCCGGGGAGCTGTTTTTT. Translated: CASSASGRAAGELFF.

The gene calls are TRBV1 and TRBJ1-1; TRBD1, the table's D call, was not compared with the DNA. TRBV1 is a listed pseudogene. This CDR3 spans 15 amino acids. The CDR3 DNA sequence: TGCACCAGCAGCCAAGGGGGCAGAGGGAACACTGAAGCTTTCTTT. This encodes CTSSQGGRGNTEAFF.

DNA of the CDR3: TGTGCCAGCAGCCCCGTTTTGTATGACACAGATACGCAGTATTTT. Translating gives CASSPVLYDTDTQYF. This rearrangement joins TRBV7-9 to TRBJ2-3; D not certain. This CDR3 is 15 amino acids long. CDR1 SEHNR and CDR2 FQNEAQ come from the germline V gene (reference sequence). The ends were cut back, 5 bases at V and 2 bases at J, with 14 bases in the middle.

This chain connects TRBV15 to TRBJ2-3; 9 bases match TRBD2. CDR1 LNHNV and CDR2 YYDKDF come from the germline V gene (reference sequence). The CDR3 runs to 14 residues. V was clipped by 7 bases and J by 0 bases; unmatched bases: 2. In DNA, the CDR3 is TGTGCCACCACCACTAGCGGGAGCACAGATACGCAGTATTTT. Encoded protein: CATTTSGSTDTQYF. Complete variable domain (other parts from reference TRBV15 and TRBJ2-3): DAMVIQNPRYQVTQFGKPVTLSCSQTLNHNVMYWYQQKSSQAPKLLFHYYDKDFNNEADTPDNFQSRRPNTSFCFLDIRSPGLGDTAMYLCATTTSGSTDTQYFGPGTRLTVL.

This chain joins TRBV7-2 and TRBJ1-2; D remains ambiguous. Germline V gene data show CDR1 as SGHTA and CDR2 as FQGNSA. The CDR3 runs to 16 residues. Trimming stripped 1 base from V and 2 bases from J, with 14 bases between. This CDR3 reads CASSLGVGSHNYGYTF. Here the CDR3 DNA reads TGTGCCAGCAGCTTAGGGGTGGGCAGTCACAACTATGGCTACACCTTC.